This T cell receptor beta chain was documented in a study of shared clonotypes between healthy human individuals. Using immunoSEQ multiplex PCR, the repertoire was profiled, and TCRdb retains in-frame clones only, with some absent. The sample records 2 million or so clones, about 95% being singletons. In the naive CD8 group, cells lacked CD45RO and were positively selected for CCR7, so terminally differentiated effector memory CD45RA+ cells were left out. Concerning this clone itself: The sample holds other DNA sequences that translate to the same CDR3.

The germline CDR1 and CDR2 sequences are SGHRS and YFSETQ. This CDR3 region has 14 residues. After removal of 3 bases from V and 2 bases from J, the junction contained 4 bases not matched to a gene. This chain links TRBV5-1 with TRBJ2-7, with TRBD1 matching 8 bases. The sequence was obtained from a man younger than 35 in good health. The sample comprised naive CD8+ T cells sorted from blood. CDR3 sequence (DNA): TGCGCCAGCAGCTACGGACAGGGAACCTACGAGCAGTACTTC. It codes for CASSYGQGTYEQYF.